This T cell receptor beta chain was captured in a study of OX40 agonist ivuxolimab in advanced cancers. Whole-study context: Patients were dosed intravenously with ivuxolimab at 0.01 to 10 mg/kg every 2 weeks. Dose-escalation patients were diagnosed with hepatocellular carcinoma, melanoma, renal cell cancer or head and neck cancer. Overall study results and limits: Clonal expansion from baseline to week 6 occurred in both CD4+ and CD8+ T cells.

This clone appeared a single time. The antigen is not known. The CDR3 runs to 15 residues. CDR1 and CDR2 from the germline V gene are LGHNA and YNFKEQ. V lost 4 bases and J lost 0, with 11 bases in between. Some clones are missing from TCRdb's copy, which holds only in-frame ones; the method was immunoSEQ multiplex PCR. The table has approximately 61,000 clones, 80% seen once; the top ten hold 1.2%. The source material was CD4+ or CD8+ T cells sorted from blood, sampled in a trial of the OX40 agonist ivuxolimab. The TCR sequence derives from an adult with an advanced solid tumor such as melanoma, head and neck, liver or kidney cancer. The chain combines TRBV4-2 with TRBJ2-3; D might be TRBD2 (6 bases). CDR3 protein: CASSLTGVSTDTQYF. In nucleotides, the CDR3 is TGTGCCAGCAGCCTGACGGGGGTTAGCACAGATACGCAGTATTTT.